This TCR beta chain was found in a study of shared clonotypes between healthy human individuals (dated by TCRdb to the early 2020s). With regard to the full study: The cohort included three men and two women between 18 and 49 years of age. For each donor, CD4 naive and CD4 memory were each run on three plates, CD8 naive on two plates, and CD8 memory on one plate. To estimate repertoire size and how much clonotypes are shared between individuals, the study performed deep sequencing of blood TCR repertoires from roughly five healthy adults. To increase sequencing depth and limit assay-specific biases, TCR repertoire library preparation and sequencing were carried out by different laboratories using diverse techniques. Leukapheresis yielded between about 0.9 and 8.9 billion PBMCs per donor. Study-wide conclusions, independent of this receptor: Rarefaction of sorted-subset datasets indicated incomplete sequencing despite the large sequencing depth. Only blood was sampled, and tissue TCR repertoires likely differ from those in blood. Estimated clonotype richness was generally larger for naive than for memory subsets. Because the study included a small number of donors, the genetic and exposure-history diversity represented was limited. Pairwise subsampling indicated that sequencing depth was expected to affect the degree of clonotype sharing among donors. Clonotypes shared by all four sorted-subset donors showed higher generation probabilities than non-shared clonotypes. Across four donors, roughly 5.4% of naive CD4, roughly 3.5% of naive CD8, under 2.5% of memory CD4, and roughly 0.4% of memory CD8 clonotypes were shared.

TCR CDR3 regions were amplified from genomic DNA by multiplex PCR using the deep immunoSEQ assay. For each cell subset, the extracted genomic DNA was distributed evenly across all wells of several immunoSEQ 96-well plates, and each plate served as one replicate. For sorted subsets, 150 to 250 ng genomic DNA, equal to 25,000 to 35,000 T cell genomes, was loaded into each replicate PCR. The purified libraries were quantified using a Qubit 3.0 fluorometer, sized with a Bioanalyzer 2100, and then quantified again using the KAPA Library Quantification kit. Every immunoSEQ 96-well plate was sequenced on a separate single-read 150-cycle Illumina NextSeq 550 flow cell. The authors' analysis ran thus. Because the immunoSEQ output held only junctional sequences and lacked quality scores, the filtering could not match the filtering applied to full-length reads. Sequences were annotated with PyIR, a Python wrapper for IgBLAST v1.9, using IMGT germline references to assign V/J genes and CDR3. Any read was removed if the V/J assignment was weak (E-value above 1e-6), the CDR3 was missing, or the read contained stop codons, out-of-frame junctions, or ambiguous translated residues. V3J clonotypes were defined by identical inferred V gene, J gene, and CDR3 amino acid sequence. To compute the percentage overlap between repertoires, the number of shared unique clonotypes was divided by the size of the smaller repertoire. Repertoire richness was assessed with RTK rarefaction, the Chao1 estimator, and Recon v2.1 estimates of unobserved clonotypes. Generation probabilities for all TCRbeta clonotypes obtained by the gDNA method from a handful of donors were computed using OLGA. Sourced from immuneACCESS, this table was stored by TCRdb with only in-frame sequences that have V and J called. A share of the clones is absent; for the studies checked, an unresolved V gene accounts for under half, and the remainder has no known explanation. That table gives V, J and clone size, and the DNA gave D and trimming. In this sample the table shows around 2,000,000 clones, more than 85% of which occur a single time. Jointly, the top ten make up approximately 1.7% of the sample.

Points on this clone: The clone's antigen remains unknown. The sample holds no much larger clone one base away, and base qualities are not on file.

The germline V gene specifies ENHRY as CDR1 and SYGVKD as CDR2. Germline trimming: 5 bases from V, 3 bases from J; junction bases outside gene matches: 8. The CDR3 measures 15 amino acids from cysteine to phenylalanine. Of the read, only the CDR3 DNA is kept; its 45 bases are in frame from base 1. CD8 naive samples consisted of CD45RO-negative cells that were positively selected for CCR7, yielding a CD45RA+CCR7+ population without TemRA cells. The donors were healthy, HIV-negative adults who had no recently reported acute infections or vaccinations. Only Caucasian adults living in Nashville, Tennessee, USA were represented among the donors. After blood collection by leukapheresis, PBMCs were isolated using Ficoll-Histopaque density gradient centrifugation and then cryopreserved in the vapor phase of liquid nitrogen. Analytical flow cytometry was used to check the purity and quantity of each magnetically sorted T cell population. Genomic DNA was isolated from every sorted fraction and measured by UV absorbance on a Nanodrop 2000c.

The sequenced sample consisted of naive CD8+ T cells from PBMCs. Interpreted using the paper, the cell subset or site label stands for: CD45RA+CCR7+. This TCR derives from a man younger than 35 in good health. Some clones in this sample may be carry-over from other donors' samples. Here the chain combines TRBV10-3 and TRBJ2-7; 9 bases in the junction line up with TRBD1. The nucleotides are TGTGCCATCAGTCCGATACCGGGACAGGGCTACGAGCAGTACTTC. It encodes CAISPIPGQGYEQYF.